The sequence of this T cell receptor beta chain was determined in a study of T cells in Graves' hyperthyroidism and ophthalmopathy. This clonotype appeared many times. The CDR3 regions of TCR beta were amplified from RNA transcripts. A first-round RT-PCR of the TCR CDR3 used the HTBI primer set. Each CDR3 protein is one row after TCRdb ran MiXCR on the multiplex PCR reads. Of around 690,000 distinct CDR3 sequences listed, 15% to 20% are singletons. The length of the CDR3 is 14 residues. Trimming removed 7 bases from V and 0 bases from J, with 9 bases in between. Germline lookup yields CDR1 LNHDA and CDR2 SQIVND (reference sequence).

The chain carries TRBV19 and TRBJ2-2; no reliable D call. The receptor was derived from a man aged 50 to 59 with Graves' hyperthyroidism. The sequenced sample consisted of blood. The CDR3 sequence: CASTPVPNTGELFF. CDR3 sequence (DNA): TGTGCCAGTACCCCAGTCCCGAACACCGGGGAGCTGTTTTTT.